This entry is about one T cell receptor beta chain. Its target is unknown. The data stem from a study of cytomegalovirus exposure and HLA in healthy donors. Study-wide points: A few of the chains that were CMV-associated were confirmed in vitro to be specific for CMV antigens.

CDR1 and CDR2 (germline): SGHDT, YYEEEE. The CDR3 is made up of 14 amino acids. V lost 5 bases, J lost 0 bases, and 4 bases stayed unmatched. Both 60 Vbeta primers and 13 Jbeta primers went into the PCR. Produced via immunoSEQ multiplex PCR; TCRdb's table is partial and in-frame only. Among roughly 120,000 clones, 84% were seen once, and the ten largest hold approximately 3%. This chain uses TRBV5-6 with TRBJ1-1; 7 bases are a match to TRBD1. Sequenced material: PBMCs. This sequence originates from a woman aged 18-30 years in good health and CMV-seropositive. The CDR3 reads CASSSQGMNTEAFF. CDR3 nucleotides: TGTGCCAGCAGTTCACAGGGGATGAACACTGAAGCTTTCTTT.